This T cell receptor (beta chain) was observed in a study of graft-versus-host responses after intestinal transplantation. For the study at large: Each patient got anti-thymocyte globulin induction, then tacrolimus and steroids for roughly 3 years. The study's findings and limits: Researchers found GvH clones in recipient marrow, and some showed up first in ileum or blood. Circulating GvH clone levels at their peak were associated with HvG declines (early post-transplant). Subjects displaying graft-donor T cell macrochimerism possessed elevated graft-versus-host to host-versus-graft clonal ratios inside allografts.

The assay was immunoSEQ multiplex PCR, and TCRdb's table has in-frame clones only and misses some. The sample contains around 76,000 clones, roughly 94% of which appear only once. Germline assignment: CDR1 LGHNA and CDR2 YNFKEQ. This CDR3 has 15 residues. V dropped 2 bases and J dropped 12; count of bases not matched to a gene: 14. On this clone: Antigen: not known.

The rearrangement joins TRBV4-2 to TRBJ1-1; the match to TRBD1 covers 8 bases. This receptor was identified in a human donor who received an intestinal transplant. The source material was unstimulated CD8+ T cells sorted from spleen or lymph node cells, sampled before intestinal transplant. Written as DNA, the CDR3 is TGTGCCAGCAGCCAAACACCGACAGACAGGGGCTATACTTTCTTT. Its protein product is CASSQTPTDRGYTFF.